This T cell receptor beta chain was recovered during a study of blood T cells in healthy people across ages. Combining a sample-barcoded 5' primer with a J-beta primer mix, a second PCR ran for roughly 7 to 12 cycles. Each single sample gave us at least 3 million CDR3-containing paired-end reads. TCRdb recomputed calls from the 5' RACE reads with MiXCR, one row per CDR3 protein. Among some 710,000 distinct CDR3 sequences listed, around a fifth were seen once. Study observations and caveats: Per-million-T-cell TCR beta diversity fell roughly linearly with age.

This clonotype has at least ten counts. The target antigen is unknown. The ends were cut back, 8 bases at V and 4 bases at J, with 14 bases in the middle. The CDR3 consists of 14 residues. Germline-derived CDR1 and CDR2 are SGHTA and FQGNSA. PBMCs numbering at least 7 million were isolated per sample. The sample was blood. The source is a man in his 70s in good health. The rearrangement uses TRBV7-2 and TRBJ2-2; D may match TRBD1 or TRBD2 (6 bases each). CDR3 coding DNA: TGTGCCAGCTCCACCGGGGGCCTCACCGGGGAGCTGTTTTTT. Protein sequence: CASSTGGLTGELFF.